The TCR beta chain under discussion was sequenced for a study of T cell clones after liver transplantation. Study observations and caveats: Donor-reactive sequences fell more than third party-reactive ones, suggesting partial deletion.

Libraries were prepared by immunoSEQ multiplex PCR; TCRdb keeps only in-frame clonotypes and omits some of them. The sample shows 80,000 or so clones, roughly 85% of them seen only once. About this clone itself: Its antigen remains unidentified.

The CDR3 has 14 residues. Germline assignment: CDR1 SGHNT and CDR2 YYREEE (reference sequence). V lost 6 bases, J lost 5 bases, and 8 bases stayed unmatched. The sequence derives from a human patient who received a liver transplant. Part of the T cells may come from the graft donor. The chain recombines TRBV5-4 with TRBJ2-7, with 10 positions matching TRBD1. Here the sequenced sample was CD4+ T cells from blood, taken 45 to 47 months after liver transplant. The CDR3 bases are TGTGCCAGCAACAAGGGACAGGGGTACCACGAGCAGTACTTC. As protein: CASNKGQGYHEQYF. Full variable domain (missing parts from reference TRBV5-4 and TRBJ2-7): ETGVTQSPTHLIKTRGQQVTLRCSSQSGHNTVSWYQQALGQGPQFIFQYYREEENGRGNFPPRFSGLQFPNYSSELNVNALELDDSALYLCASNKGQGYHEQYFGPGTRLTVT.